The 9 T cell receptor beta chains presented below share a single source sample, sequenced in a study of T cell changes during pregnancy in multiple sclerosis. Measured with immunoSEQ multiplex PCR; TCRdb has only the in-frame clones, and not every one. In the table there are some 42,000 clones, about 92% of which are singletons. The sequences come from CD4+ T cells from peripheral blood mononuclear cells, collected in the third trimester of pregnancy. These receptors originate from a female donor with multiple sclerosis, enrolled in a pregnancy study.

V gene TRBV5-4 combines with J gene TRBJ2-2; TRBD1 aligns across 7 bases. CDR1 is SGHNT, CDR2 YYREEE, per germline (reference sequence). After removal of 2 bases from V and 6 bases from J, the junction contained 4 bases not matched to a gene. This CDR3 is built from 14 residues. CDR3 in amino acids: CASSFPGQAGELFF. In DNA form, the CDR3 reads TGTGCCAGCAGCTTCCCCGGACAGGCCGGGGAGCTGTTTTTT.

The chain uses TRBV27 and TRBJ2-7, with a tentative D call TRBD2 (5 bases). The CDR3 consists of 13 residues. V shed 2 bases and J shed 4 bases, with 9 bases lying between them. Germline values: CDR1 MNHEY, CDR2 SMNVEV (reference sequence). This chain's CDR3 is CASSLEGRYEQYF. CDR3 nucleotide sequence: TGTGCCAGCAGTTTAGAGGGCAGGTACGAGCAGTACTTC.

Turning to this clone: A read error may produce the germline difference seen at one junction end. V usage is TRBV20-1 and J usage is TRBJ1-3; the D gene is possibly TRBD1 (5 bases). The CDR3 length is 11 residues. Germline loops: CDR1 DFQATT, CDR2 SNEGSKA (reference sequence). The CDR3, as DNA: TGCAGTGCCCAGGGCATAAACATCATATATTTT. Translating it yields CSAQGINIIYF.

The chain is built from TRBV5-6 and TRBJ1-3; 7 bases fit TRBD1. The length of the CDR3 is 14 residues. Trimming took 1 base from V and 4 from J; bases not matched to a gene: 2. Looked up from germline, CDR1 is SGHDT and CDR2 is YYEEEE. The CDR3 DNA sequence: TGTGCCAGCAGCTTGACAGGGGCAGGAAACACCATATATTTT. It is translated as CASSLTGAGNTIYF. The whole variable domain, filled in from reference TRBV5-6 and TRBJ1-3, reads DAGVTQSPTHLIKTRGQQVTLRCSPKSGHDTVSWYQQALGQGPQFIFQYYEEEERQRGNFPDRFSGHQFPNYSSELNVNALLLGDSALYLCASSLTGAGNTIYFGEGSWLTVV.

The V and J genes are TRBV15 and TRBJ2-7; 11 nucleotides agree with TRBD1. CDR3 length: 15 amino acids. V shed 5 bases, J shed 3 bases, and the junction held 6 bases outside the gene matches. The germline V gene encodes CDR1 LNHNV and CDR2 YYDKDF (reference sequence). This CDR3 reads CATSVGTGGNYEQYF. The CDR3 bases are TGTGCCACCAGCGTTGGGACAGGGGGAAACTACGAGCAGTACTTC.

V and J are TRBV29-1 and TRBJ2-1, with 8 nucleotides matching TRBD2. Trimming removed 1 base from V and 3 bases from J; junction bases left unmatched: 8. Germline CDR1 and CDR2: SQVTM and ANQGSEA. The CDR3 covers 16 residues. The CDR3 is CSVEVQRGTFYNEQFF. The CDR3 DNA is TGCAGCGTTGAAGTCCAGCGGGGGACCTTCTACAATGAGCAGTTCTTC.

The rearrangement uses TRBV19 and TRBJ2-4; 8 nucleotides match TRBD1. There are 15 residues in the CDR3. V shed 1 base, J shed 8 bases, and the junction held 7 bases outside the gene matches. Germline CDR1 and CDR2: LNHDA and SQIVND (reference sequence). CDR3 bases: TGTGCCAGTAGTATAGCCCAGGGGGCAGGGGACATTCAGTACTTC. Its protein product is CASSIAQGAGDIQYF.

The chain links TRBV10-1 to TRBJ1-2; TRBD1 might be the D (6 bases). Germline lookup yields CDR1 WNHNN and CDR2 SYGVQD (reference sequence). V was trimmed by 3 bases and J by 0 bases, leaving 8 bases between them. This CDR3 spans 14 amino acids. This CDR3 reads CASSEGDTNYGYTF. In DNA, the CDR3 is TGCGCCAGCAGTGAAGGGGACACTAACTATGGCTACACCTTC.

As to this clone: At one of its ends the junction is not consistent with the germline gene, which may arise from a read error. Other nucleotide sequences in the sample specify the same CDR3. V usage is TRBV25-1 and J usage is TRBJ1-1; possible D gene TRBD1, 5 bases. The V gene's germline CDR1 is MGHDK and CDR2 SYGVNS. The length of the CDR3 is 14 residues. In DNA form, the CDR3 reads TGTGCCAGCAGTGAAAGGGGCCGGTACACTGAAGCCTTCTTT. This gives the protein CASSERGRYTEAFF.